This T cell receptor beta chain was recovered during a study of PD-L1 blockade in urothelial cancer. Study in general: Each participant's history included 0 to 3 prior chemotherapy regimens. T cells were recovered from blood samples at a median of roughly 150,000.

CDR1 and CDR2 (germline): SGHRS, YFSETQ. The ends lost 0 bases at V and 5 bases at J; junction bases unmatched: 4. The CDR3 has 16 amino acids. Sequencing used immunoSEQ multiplex PCR; TCRdb keeps in-frame clones, though not all of them. The repertoire holds about 120,000 clones, with about 82% as singletons. Time point described: peripheral blood 6 weeks after treatment start. V is TRBV5-1 and J is TRBJ2-3; 12 bases are a match to TRBD2. The sample was PBMCs, taken around atezolizumab (anti-PD-L1) treatment. The clonotype was recovered from a man over 45 with urothelial cancer. Here the CDR3 reads CASSLVPSGRGDTQYF. The CDR3 coding sequence is TGCGCCAGCAGCTTGGTGCCTAGCGGGAGGGGAGATACGCAGTATTTT.